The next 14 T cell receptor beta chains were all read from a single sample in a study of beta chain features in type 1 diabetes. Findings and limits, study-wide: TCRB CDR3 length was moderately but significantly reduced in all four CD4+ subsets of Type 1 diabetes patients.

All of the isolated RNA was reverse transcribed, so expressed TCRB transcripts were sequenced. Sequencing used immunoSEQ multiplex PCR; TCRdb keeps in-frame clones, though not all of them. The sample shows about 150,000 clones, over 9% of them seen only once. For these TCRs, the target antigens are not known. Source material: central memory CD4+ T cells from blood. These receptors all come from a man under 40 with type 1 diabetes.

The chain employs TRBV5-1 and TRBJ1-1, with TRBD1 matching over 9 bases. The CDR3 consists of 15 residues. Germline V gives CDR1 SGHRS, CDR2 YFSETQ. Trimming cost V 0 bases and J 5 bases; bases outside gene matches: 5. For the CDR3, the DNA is TGCGCCAGCAGCTTGGGGACAGGGGAAGTTACTGAAGCTTTCTTT. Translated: CASSLGTGEVTEAFF.

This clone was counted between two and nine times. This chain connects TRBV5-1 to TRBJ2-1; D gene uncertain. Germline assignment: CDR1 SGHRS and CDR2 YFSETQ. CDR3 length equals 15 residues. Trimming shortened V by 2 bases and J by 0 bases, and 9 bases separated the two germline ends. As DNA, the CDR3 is TGCGCCAGCAGCTTTCAACAGAGCTCCTACAATGAGCAGTTCTTC. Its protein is CASSFQQSSYNEQFF.

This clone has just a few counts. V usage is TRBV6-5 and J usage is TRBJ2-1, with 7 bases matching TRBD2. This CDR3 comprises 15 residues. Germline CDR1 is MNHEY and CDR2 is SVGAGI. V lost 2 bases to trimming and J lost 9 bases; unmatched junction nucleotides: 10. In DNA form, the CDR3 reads TGTGCCAGCAGTTACCGGGCGAGCGGGGTAACTGAGCAGTTCTTC. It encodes CASSYRASGVTEQFF.

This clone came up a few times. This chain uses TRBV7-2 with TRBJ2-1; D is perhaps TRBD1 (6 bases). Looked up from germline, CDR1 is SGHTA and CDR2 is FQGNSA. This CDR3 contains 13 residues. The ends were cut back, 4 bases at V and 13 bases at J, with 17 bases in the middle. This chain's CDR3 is CASSSGQPNKQFF. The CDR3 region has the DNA TGTGCCAGCAGCTCCGGACAGCCTAACAAACAGTTCTTC.

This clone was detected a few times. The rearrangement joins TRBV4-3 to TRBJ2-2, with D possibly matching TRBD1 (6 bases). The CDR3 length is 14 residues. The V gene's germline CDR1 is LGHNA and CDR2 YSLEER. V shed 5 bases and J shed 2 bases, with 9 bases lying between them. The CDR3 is CASSGQRNTGELFF. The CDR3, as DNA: TGCGCCAGCAGCGGACAGAGAAACACCGGGGAGCTGTTTTTT.

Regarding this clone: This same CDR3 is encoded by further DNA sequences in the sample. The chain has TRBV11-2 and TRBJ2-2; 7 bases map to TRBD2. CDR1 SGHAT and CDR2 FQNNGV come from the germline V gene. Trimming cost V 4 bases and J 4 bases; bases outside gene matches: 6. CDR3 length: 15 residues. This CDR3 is CASSSAGTTTGELFF. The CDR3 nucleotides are TGTGCCAGCAGCTCAGCGGGAACAACCACCGGGGAGCTGTTTTTT.

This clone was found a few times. The CDR3 coding sequence is TGTGCCAGCAGTGCAAGGGGAACAGGGGGCAGGAACGAGCAGTACTTC. Protein sequence: CASSARGTGGRNEQYF. V gene TRBV28 combines with J gene TRBJ2-7, with 9 positions matching TRBD1. The ends lost 5 bases at V and 5 bases at J; junction bases unmatched: 13. This CDR3 spans 16 amino acids. Germline assignment: CDR1 MDHEN and CDR2 SYDVKM.

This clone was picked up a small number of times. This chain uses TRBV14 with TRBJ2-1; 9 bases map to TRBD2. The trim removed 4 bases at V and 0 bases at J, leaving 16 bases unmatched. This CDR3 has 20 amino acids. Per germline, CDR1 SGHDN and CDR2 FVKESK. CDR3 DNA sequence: TGTGCCAGCAGCCTCCGACCGACTAGCGGAGCCGGACCCTCCTACAATGAGCAGTTCTTC. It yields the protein CASSLRPTSGAGPSYNEQFF.

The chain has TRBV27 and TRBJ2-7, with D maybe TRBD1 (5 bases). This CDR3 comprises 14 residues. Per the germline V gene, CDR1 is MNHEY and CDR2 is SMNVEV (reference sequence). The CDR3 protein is CYSADSPTSYEQYF. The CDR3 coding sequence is TGTTATTCCGCTGACAGCCCAACTTCCTACGAGCAGTACTTC.

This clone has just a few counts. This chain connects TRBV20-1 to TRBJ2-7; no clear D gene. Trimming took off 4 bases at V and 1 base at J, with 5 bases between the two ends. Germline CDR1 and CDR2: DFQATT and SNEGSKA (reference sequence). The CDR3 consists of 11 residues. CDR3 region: CSATKSYEQYF. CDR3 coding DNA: TGCAGTGCTACTAAGTCCTACGAGCAGTACTTC.

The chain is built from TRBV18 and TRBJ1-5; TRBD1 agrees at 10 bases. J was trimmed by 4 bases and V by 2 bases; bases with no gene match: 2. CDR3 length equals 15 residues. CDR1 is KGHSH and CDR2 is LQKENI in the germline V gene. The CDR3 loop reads CASSPMGQGNQPQHF. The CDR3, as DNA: TGTGCCAGCTCACCAATGGGACAGGGGAATCAGCCCCAGCATTTT.

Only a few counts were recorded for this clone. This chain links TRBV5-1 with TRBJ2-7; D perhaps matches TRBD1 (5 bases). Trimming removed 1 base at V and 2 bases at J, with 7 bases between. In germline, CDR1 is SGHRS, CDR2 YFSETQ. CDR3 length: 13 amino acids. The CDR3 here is CASSLQGTYEQYF. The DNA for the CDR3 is TGCGCCAGCAGCTTGCAGGGTACCTACGAGCAGTACTTC.

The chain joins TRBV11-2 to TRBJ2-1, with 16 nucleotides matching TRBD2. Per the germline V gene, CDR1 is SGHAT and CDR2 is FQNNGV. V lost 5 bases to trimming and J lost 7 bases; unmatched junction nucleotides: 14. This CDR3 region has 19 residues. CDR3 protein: CASSPRTGTSGRASNEQFF. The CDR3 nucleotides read TGTGCCAGCAGCCCGAGGACCGGGACTAGCGGGAGGGCCAGTAATGAGCAGTTCTTC.

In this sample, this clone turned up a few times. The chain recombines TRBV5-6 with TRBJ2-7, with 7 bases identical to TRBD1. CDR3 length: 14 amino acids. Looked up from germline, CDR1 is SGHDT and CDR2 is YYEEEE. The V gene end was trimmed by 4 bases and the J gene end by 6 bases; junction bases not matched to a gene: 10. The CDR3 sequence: CASSLTGNRFEQYF. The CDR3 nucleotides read TGTGCCAGCAGCCTGACAGGGAACAGATTCGAGCAGTACTTC.